This T cell receptor (beta chain) was sequenced in a study of cytomegalovirus exposure and HLA in healthy donors. Healthy bone marrow donors made up the cohort. V lost 3 bases to trimming and J lost 5 bases; unmatched junction nucleotides: 10. This CDR3 is 16 amino acids long. From germline, CDR1 is SNHLY and CDR2 FYNNEI. For this clone: Its antigen is as yet unknown.

With 60 Vbeta and 13 Jbeta primers, the PCR was carried out. The method was immunoSEQ multiplex PCR; TCRdb's version includes in-frame clones alone and lacks a portion of them. The sample holds about 94,000 clones, roughly 80% seen once. The study's findings and limits: Earlier analysis found most TCR beta V segments productive about 87% or about 30% of the time.

The sequence derives from a human donor in good health. The sample comprised PBMCs. The genes are TRBV2 and TRBJ2-1; 7 bases fit TRBD2. The chain's CDR3 is CASSDRKGLVDNEQFF. The CDR3 bases are TGTGCCAGCAGTGATCGAAAAGGACTAGTCGACAATGAGCAGTTCTTC.